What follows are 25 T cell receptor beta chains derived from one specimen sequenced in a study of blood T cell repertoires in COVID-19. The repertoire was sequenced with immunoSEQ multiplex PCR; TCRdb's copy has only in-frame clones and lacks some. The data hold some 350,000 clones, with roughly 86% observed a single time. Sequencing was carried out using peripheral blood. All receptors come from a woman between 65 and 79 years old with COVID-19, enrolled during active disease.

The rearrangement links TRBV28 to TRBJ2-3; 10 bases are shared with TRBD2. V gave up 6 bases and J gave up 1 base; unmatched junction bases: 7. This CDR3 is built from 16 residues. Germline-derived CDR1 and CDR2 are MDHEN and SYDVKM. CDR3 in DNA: TGTGCCAGCAGAAGAGCGGGGGGGATTGGCACAGATACGCAGTATTTT. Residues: CASRRAGGIGTDTQYF.

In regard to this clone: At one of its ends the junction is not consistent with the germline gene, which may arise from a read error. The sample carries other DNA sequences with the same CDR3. Here the CDR3 reads CASSPVGGAAEKLFF. Here the CDR3 DNA reads TGCGCCAGCAGCCCCGTTGGGGGGGCTGCAGAAAAACTGTTTTTT. The chain links TRBV3-1 (or the pseudogene TRBV3-2) to TRBJ1-4, with TRBD1 as a possible D gene (6 bases). This CDR3 region has 15 residues. Germline V gene sequence: CDR1 LGHDT, CDR2 YNNKEL (reference sequence).

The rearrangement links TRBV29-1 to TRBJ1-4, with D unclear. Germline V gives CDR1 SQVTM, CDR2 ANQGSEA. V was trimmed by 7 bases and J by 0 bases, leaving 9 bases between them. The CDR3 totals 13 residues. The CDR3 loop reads CSGRSATNEKLFF. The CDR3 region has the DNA TGCAGCGGGAGATCTGCAACTAATGAAAAACTGTTTTTT.

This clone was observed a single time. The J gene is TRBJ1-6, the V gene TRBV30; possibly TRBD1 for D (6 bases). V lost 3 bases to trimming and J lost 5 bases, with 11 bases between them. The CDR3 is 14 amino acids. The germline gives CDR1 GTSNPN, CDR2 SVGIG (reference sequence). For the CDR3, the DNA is TGTGCCTGGAGGTACACAGGGAATAATTCACCCCTCCACTTT. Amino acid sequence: CAWRYTGNNSPLHF.

In DNA form, the CDR3 reads TGTGCCAGCGAAAAGGGGCGCGACTATGGCTACACCTTC. It translates to CASEKGRDYGYTF. The chain uses TRBV7-9 and TRBJ1-2, with D possibly TRBD1 on 5 matching bases. There are 13 residues in the CDR3. Trimming stripped 8 bases from V and 3 bases from J, with 13 bases between. The V gene's germline CDR1 is SEHNR and CDR2 FQNEAQ (reference sequence).

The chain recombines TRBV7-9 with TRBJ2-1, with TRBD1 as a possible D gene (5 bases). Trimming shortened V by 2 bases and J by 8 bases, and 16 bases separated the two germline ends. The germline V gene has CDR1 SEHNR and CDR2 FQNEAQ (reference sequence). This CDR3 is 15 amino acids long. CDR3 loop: CASSLLETVRDEQFF. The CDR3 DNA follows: TGTGCCAGCAGCTTACTCGAGACAGTTCGGGATGAGCAGTTCTTC.

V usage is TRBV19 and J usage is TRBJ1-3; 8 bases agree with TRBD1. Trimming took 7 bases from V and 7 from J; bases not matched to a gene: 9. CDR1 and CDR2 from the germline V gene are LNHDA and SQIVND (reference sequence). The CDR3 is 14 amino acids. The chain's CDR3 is CASKFDRGYNTIYF. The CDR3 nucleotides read TGTGCCAGTAAATTCGACAGGGGTTACAACACCATATATTTT.

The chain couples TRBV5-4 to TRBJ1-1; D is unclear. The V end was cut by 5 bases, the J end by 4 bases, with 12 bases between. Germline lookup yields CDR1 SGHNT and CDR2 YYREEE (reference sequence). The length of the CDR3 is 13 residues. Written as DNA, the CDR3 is TGTGCCAGCAGGCGGGCCGGGAGCACTGAAGCTTTCTTT. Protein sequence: CASRRAGSTEAFF.

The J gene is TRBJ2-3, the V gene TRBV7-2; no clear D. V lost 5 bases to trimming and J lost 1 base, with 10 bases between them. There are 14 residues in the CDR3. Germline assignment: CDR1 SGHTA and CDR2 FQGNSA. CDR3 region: CASSLLRGTDTQYF. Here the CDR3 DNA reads TGTGCCAGCAGCCTCCTGCGCGGCACAGATACGCAGTATTTT.

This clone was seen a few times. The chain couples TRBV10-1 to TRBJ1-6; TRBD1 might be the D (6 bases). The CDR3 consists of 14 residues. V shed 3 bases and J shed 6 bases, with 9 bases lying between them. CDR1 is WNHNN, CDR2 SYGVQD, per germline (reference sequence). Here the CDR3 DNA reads TGCGCCAGCAGTGAAGGGACAAGTAATTCACCCCTCCACTTT. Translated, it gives CASSEGTSNSPLHF.

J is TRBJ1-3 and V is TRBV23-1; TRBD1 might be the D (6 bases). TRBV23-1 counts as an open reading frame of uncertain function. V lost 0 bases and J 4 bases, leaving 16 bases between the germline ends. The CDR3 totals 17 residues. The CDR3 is CASSQSGRGGGGNTIYF. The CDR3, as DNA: TGCGCCAGCAGTCAATCGGGGCGGGGAGGGGGAGGAAACACCATATATTTT.

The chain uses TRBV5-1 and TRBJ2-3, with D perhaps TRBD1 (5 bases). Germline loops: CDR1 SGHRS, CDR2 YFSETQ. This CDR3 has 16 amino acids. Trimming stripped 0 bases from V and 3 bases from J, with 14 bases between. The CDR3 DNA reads TGCGCCAGCAGCTTGGGACCGCTCTCAGGGACAGATACGCAGTATTTT. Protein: CASSLGPLSGTDTQYF. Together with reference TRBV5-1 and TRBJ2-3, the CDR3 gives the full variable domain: KAGVTQTPRYLIKTRGQQVTLSCSPISGHRSVSWYQQTPGQGLQFLFEYFSETQRNKGNFPGRFSGRQFSNSRSEMNVSTLELGDSALYLCASSLGPLSGTDTQYFGPGTRLTVL.

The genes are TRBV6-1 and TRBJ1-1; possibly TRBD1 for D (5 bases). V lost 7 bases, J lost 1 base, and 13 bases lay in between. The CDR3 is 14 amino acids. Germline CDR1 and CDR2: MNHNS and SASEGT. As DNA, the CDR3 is TGTGCCAGCATTAGGGGCATCTCGAACACTGAAGCTTTCTTT. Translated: CASIRGISNTEAFF.

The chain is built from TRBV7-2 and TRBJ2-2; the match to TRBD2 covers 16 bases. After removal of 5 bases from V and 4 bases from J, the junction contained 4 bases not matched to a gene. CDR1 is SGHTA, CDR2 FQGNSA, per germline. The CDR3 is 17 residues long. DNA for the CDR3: TGTGCCAGCAGCAAAGGGACTAGCGGGGGGGCCACCGGGGAGCTGTTTTTT. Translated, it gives CASSKGTSGGATGELFF.

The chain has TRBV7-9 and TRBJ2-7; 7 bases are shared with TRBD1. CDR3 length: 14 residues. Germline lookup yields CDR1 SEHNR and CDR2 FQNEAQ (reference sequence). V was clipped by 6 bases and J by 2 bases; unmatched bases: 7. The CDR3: CASSPGGPTYEQYF. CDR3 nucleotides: TGTGCCAGCAGTCCAGGGGGTCCAACCTACGAGCAGTACTTC. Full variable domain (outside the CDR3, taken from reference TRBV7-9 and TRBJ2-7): DTGVSQNPRHKITKRGQNVTFRCDPISEHNRLYWYRQTLGQGPEFLTYFQNEAQLEKSRLLSDRFSAERPKGSFSTLEIQRTEQGDSAMYLCASSPGGPTYEQYFGPGTRLTVT.

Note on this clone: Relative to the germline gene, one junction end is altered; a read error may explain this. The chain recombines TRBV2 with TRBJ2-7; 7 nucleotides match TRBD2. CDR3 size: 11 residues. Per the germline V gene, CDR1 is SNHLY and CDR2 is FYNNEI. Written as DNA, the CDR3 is TGTGCCAGCAGGGGGGGGACGACCCAGAACTTC. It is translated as CASRGGTTQNF.

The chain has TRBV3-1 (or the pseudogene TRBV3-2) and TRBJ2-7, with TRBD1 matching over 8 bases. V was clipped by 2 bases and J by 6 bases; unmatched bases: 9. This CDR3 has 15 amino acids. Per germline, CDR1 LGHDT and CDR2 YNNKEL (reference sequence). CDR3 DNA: TGTGCCAGCAGCCAATCCCGGACAGGGCACTCCGAGCAGTACTTC. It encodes CASSQSRTGHSEQYF.

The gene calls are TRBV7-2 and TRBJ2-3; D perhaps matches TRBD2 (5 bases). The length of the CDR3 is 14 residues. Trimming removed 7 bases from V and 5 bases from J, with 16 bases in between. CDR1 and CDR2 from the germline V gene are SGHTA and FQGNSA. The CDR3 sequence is CASKSPFREDTQYF. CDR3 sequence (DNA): TGTGCCAGCAAAAGTCCTTTTCGGGAAGATACGCAGTATTTT.

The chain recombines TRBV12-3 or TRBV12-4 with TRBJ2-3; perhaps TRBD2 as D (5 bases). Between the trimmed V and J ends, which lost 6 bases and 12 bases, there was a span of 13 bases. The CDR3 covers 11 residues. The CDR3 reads CASSTGIAQYF. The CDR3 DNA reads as TGTGCCAGCAGCACCGGGATCGCCCAGTATTTT.

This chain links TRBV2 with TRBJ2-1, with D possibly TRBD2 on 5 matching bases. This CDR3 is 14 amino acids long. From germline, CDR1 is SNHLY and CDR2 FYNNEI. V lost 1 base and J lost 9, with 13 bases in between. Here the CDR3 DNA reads TGTGCCAGCAGTGAAGGTTCGGGAAATCGTGAGCAGTTCTTC. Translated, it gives CASSEGSGNREQFF.

The CDR3 reads CASSPDGGFTEAFF. The CDR3 DNA follows: TGTGCCAGCAGTCCAGACGGGGGGTTCACTGAAGCTTTCTTT. This chain connects TRBV6-5 to TRBJ1-1; TRBD1 is a possible D gene (5 bases). CDR1 is MNHEY, CDR2 SVGAGI, per germline. Trimming took off 5 bases at V and 4 bases at J, with 14 bases between the two ends. The CDR3 spans 14 residues.

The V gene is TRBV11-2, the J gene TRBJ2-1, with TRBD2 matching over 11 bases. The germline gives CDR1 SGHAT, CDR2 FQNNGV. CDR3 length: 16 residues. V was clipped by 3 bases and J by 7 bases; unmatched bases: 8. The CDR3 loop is CASSFQLAGGRNEQFF. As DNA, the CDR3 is TGTGCCAGCAGCTTCCAATTAGCGGGGGGGAGGAATGAGCAGTTCTTC.

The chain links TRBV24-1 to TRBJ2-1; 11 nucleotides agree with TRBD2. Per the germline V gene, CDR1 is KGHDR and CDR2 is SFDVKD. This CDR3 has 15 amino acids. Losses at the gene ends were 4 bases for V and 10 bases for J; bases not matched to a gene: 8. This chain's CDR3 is CATSDPGLAVGEQFF. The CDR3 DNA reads TGTGCCACCAGTGACCCGGGACTAGCGGTCGGCGAGCAGTTCTTC.

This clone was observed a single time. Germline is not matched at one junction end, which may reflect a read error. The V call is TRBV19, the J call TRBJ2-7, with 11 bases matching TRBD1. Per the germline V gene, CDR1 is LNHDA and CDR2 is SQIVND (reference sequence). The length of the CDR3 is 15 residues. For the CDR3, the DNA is TGTGCCAGAGCTTCCCAGGCGGGACAGGGGGTCAATCGGGACTTC. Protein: CARASQAGQGVNRDF.

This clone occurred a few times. CDR3 bases: TGTGCCAGCCTGGGACAGGGAACGGGGGGCTACACCTTC. This translates into CASLGQGTGGYTF. The chain couples TRBV7-2 to TRBJ1-2; 9 bases are shared with TRBD1. V was clipped by 8 bases and J by 8 bases; unmatched bases: 9. The germline CDR1 and CDR2 sequences are SGHTA and FQGNSA. This CDR3 comprises 13 residues.